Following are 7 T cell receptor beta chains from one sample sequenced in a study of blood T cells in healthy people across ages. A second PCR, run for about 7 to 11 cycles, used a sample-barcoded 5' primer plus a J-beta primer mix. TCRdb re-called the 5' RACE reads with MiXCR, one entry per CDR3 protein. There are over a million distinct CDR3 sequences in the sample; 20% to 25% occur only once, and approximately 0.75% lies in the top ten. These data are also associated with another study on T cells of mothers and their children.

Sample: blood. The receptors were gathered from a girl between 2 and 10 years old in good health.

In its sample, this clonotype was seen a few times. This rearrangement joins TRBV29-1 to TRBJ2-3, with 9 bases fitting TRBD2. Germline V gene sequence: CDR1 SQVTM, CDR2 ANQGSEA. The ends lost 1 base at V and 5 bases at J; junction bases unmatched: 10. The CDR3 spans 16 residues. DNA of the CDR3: TGCAGCGTTGAAGGTAGCGGCGGGGGGGCTCAAGATACGCAGTATTTT. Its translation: CSVEGSGGGAQDTQYF.

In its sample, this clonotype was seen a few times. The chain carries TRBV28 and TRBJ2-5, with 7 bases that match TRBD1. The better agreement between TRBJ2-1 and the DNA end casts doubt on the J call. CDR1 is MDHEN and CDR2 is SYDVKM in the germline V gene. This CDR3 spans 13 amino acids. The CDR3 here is CASTTGLRDEQFF. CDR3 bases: TGTGCCAGCACGACAGGGTTGCGTGATGAGCAGTTCTTC.

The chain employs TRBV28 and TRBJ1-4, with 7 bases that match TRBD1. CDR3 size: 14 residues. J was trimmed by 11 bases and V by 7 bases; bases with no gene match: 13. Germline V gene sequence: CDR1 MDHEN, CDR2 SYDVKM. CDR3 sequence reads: CASTQIGTDVKLFF. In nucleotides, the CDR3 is TGTGCCAGCACTCAGATCGGGACAGATGTTAAACTGTTTTTT.

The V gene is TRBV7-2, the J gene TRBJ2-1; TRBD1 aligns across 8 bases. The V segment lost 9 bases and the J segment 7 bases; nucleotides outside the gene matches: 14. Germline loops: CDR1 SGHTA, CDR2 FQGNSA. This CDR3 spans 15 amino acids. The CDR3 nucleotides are TGTGCCAGTAGCCAACGGGGACAGGCGGGGAATGAGCAGTTCTTC. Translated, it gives CASSQRGQAGNEQFF.

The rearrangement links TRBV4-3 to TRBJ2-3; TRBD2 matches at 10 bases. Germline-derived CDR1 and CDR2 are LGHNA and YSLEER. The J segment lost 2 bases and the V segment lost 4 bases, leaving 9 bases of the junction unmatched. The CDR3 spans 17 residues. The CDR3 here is CASSLRGSGGSTDTQYF. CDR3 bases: TGCGCCAGCAGCCTGCGTGGTAGCGGGGGGTCCACAGATACGCAGTATTTT.

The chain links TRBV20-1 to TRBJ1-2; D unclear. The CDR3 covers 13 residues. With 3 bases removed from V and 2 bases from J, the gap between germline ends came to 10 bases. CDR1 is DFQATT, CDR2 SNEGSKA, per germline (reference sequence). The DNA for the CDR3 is TGCAGTGCTAGTATGGGGTCCAACTATGGCTACACCTTC. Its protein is CSASMGSNYGYTF.

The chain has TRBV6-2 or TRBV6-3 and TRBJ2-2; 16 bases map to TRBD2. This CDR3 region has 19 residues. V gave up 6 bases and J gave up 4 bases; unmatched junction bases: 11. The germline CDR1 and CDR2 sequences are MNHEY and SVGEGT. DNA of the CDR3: TGTGCCAGCAGACTATCTCCGGGACTAGCGGGGGGGCTCACCGGGGAGCTGTTTTTT. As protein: CASRLSPGLAGGLTGELFF.